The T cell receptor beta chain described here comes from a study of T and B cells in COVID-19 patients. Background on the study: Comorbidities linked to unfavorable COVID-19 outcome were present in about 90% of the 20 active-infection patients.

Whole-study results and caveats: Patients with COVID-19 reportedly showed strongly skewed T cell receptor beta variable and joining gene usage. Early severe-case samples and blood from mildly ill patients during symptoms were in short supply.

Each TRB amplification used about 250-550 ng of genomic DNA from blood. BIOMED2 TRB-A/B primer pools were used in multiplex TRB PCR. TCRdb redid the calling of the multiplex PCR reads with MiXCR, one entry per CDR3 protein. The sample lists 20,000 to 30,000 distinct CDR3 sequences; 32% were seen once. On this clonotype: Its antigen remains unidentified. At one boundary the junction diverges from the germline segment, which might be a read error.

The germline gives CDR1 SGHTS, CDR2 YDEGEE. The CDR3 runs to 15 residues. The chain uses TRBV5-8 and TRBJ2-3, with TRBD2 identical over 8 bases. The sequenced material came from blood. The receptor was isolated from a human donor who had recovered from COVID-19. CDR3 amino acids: CASTRPGLEADTQYF. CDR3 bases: TGCGCCAGCACCAGACCGGGACTAGAGGCAGATACGCAGTATTTT.